These T cell receptor beta chains were read from a single sample in a study of identical twins. TCRdb passed the 5' RACE reads through MiXCR, listing each CDR3 protein once. This sample carries 250,000 or so distinct CDR3 sequences, 5.5% to 7% of them seen once, and the ten largest clones take around 3.4%. These sequences were also reported in another study, on yellow fever vaccine responses in identical twins.

The sequencing sample was made of memory (CD45RO+) T cells sorted from blood. Receptor source: a woman between 18 and 29 years old in good health. Each CDR3 is given with its conserved first and last residue. Fields, in order: D gene, V gene, J gene, CDR3 length, clone size, CDR3 protein, CDR3 DNA. D genes are given only for firm matches. Clone size appears in some rows only: once, few, many, or a class for an expanded clone.

D: TRBD2
V: TRBV20-1
J: TRBJ2-1
length: 15
size: .
CDR3: CSASIAGKSYNEQFF
DNA: TGCAGTGCTAGTATAGCGGGAAAGTCCTACAATGAGCAGTTCTTC

D: TRBD1
V: TRBV11-2
J: TRBJ1-1
length: 13
size: few
CDR3: CASSLGTGNEAFF
DNA: TGTGCCAGCAGCCTGGGGACAGGGAATGAAGCTTTCTTT

D: .
V: TRBV19
J: TRBJ2-1
length: 15
size: few
CDR3: CASKREWSSYNEQFF
DNA: TGTGCCAGTAAGAGGGAGTGGAGCTCCTACAATGAGCAGTTCTTC

D: .
V: TRBV18
J: TRBJ2-5
length: 11
size: many
CDR3: CASSPMETQYF
DNA: TGTGCCAGCTCCCCGATGGAGACCCAGTACTTC

D: TRBD1
V: TRBV9
J: TRBJ2-3
length: 15
size: .
CDR3: CASSGSGTALDTQYF
DNA: TGTGCCAGCAGCGGCTCCGGGACAGCATTAGATACGCAGTATTTT

D: TRBD1
V: TRBV12-3/TRBV12-4
J: TRBJ1-6
length: 14
size: few
CDR3: CASSGTGANSPLHF
DNA: TGTGCCAGCAGTGGGACAGGCGCTAATTCACCCCTCCACTTT

D: TRBD1
V: TRBV27
J: TRBJ2-1
length: 16
size: .
CDR3: CASSLSRDRAHNEQFF
DNA: TGTGCCAGCAGTTTAAGCCGGGACAGGGCCCACAATGAGCAGTTCTTC

D: .
V: TRBV28
J: TRBJ2-1
length: 14
size: .
CDR3: CASIGGQAYNEQFF
DNA: TGTGCCAGCATTGGGGGACAAGCATACAATGAGCAGTTCTTC

D: TRBD1
V: TRBV6-5
J: TRBJ2-1
length: 16
size: many
CDR3: CASSSTNRGTNNEQFF
DNA: TGTGCCAGCAGTTCCACCAACAGGGGCACCAACAATGAGCAGTTCTTC

D: .
V: TRBV7-8
J: TRBJ1-1
length: 13
size: many
CDR3: CASSNRQSTEAFF
DNA: TGTGCCAGCAGCAACAGACAGTCCACTGAAGCTTTCTTT

D: .
V: TRBV9
J: TRBJ1-1
length: 14
size: many
CDR3: CASSATTGNTEAFF
DNA: TGTGCCAGCAGCGCGACGACGGGGAACACTGAAGCTTTCTTT

D: .
V: TRBV9
J: TRBJ1-2
length: 15
size: .
CDR3: CASSVHLSGQGGYTF
DNA: TGTGCCAGCAGCGTTCACCTCTCGGGGCAAGGCGGCTACACCTTC

D: .
V: TRBV28
J: TRBJ2-1
length: 16
size: many
CDR3: CASSLGPRGGYNEQFF
DNA: TGTGCCAGCAGTTTAGGACCCCGAGGGGGCTACAATGAGCAGTTCTTC

D: TRBD1
V: TRBV5-1
J: TRBJ2-2
length: 17
size: many
CDR3: CASSLARTGGNTGELFF
DNA: TGCGCCAGCAGCTTGGCGAGGACAGGGGGTAATACCGGGGAGCTGTTTTTT

D: .
V: TRBV3-1
J: TRBJ2-3
length: 13
size: many
CDR3: CASSHATSDTQYF
DNA: TGTGCCAGCAGCCATGCTACATCAGATACGCAGTATTTT

D: TRBD1
V: TRBV2
J: TRBJ2-5
length: 16
size: .
CDR3: CASSDGTGGSWETQYF
DNA: TGTGCCAGCAGTGATGGGACAGGGGGCTCGTGGGAGACCCAGTACTTC

D: TRBD2
V: TRBV20-1
J: TRBJ2-5
length: 16
size: many
CDR3: CSARGLAGGPGETQYF
DNA: TGCAGTGCTAGAGGGCTAGCGGGGGGGCCTGGGGAGACCCAGTACTTC

D: .
V: TRBV12-3/TRBV12-4
J: TRBJ1-4
length: 12
size: many
CDR3: CASSLPNEKLFF
DNA: TGTGCCAGCAGTTTACCTAATGAAAAACTGTTTTTT

D: TRBD1
V: TRBV19
J: TRBJ1-2
length: 14
size: .
CDR3: CASSTMTGVNGYTF
DNA: TGTGCCAGTAGTACAATGACAGGGGTTAATGGCTACACCTTC

D: .
V: TRBV29-1
J: TRBJ2-7
length: 11
size: .
CDR3: CSVLWAYEQYF
DNA: TGCAGCGTCTTATGGGCCTACGAGCAGTACTTC

D: .
V: TRBV6-5
J: TRBJ2-4
length: 14
size: few
CDR3: CASSSGLAKNIQYF
DNA: TGTGCCAGCAGTTCAGGGTTAGCCAAAAACATTCAGTACTTC

D: .
V: TRBV5-1
J: TRBJ1-6
length: 14
size: many
CDR3: CASSLGGLESPLHF
DNA: TGCGCCAGCAGCTTAGGGGGGCTCGAATCACCCCTCCACTTT

D: .
V: TRBV9
J: TRBJ1-3
length: 17
size: many
CDR3: CASSSGGTAVSGNTIYF
DNA: TGTGCCAGCAGCTCGGGGGGAACTGCGGTCTCTGGAAACACCATATATTTT

D: TRBD1
V: TRBV5-6
J: TRBJ1-2
length: 14
size: many
CDR3: CASSLSGTGNGYTF
DNA: TGTGCCAGCAGCTTATCCGGGACAGGGAATGGCTACACCTTC

D: .
V: TRBV20-1
J: TRBJ2-7
length: 14
size: .
CDR3: CSALEGGGGYEQYF
DNA: TGCAGTGCCCTCGAGGGGGGAGGGGGCTACGAGCAGTACTTC

D: .
V: TRBV7-6
J: TRBJ2-1
length: 15
size: many
CDR3: CASSQGPVSYNEQFF
DNA: TGTGCCAGCAGCCAGGGACCGGTCTCCTACAATGAGCAGTTCTTC

D: .
V: TRBV9
J: TRBJ1-3
length: 15
size: few
CDR3: CASSVGVISGNTIYF
DNA: TGTGCCAGCAGCGTCGGGGTCATTTCTGGAAACACCATATATTTT

D: .
V: TRBV6-6
J: TRBJ2-3
length: 13
size: few
CDR3: CASTRLSTDTQYF
DNA: TGTGCCAGCACGAGGCTAAGCACAGATACGCAGTATTTT

D: .
V: TRBV6-6
J: TRBJ2-3
length: 12
size: many
CDR3: CASSTLTDTQYF
DNA: TGTGCCAGCAGTACACTCACAGATACGCAGTATTTT